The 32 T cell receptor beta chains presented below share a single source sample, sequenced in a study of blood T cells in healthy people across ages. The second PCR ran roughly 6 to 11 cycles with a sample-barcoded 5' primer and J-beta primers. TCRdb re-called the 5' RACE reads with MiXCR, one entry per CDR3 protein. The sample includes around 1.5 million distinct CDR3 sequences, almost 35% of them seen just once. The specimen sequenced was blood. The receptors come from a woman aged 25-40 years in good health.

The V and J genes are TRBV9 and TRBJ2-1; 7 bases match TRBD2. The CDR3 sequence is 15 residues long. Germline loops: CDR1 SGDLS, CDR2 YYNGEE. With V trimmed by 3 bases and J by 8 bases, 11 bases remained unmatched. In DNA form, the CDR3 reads TGTGCCAGCAGCGCCCTCGTGGCGGGGAGGGATGAGCAGTTCTTC. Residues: CASSALVAGRDEQFF.

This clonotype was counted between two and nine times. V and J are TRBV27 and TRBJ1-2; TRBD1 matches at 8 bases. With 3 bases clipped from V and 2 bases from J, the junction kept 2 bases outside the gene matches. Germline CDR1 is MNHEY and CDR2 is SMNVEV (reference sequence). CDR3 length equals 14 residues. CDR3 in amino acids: CASSFRTGNYGYTF. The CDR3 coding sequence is TGTGCCAGCAGTTTTCGGACAGGGAACTATGGCTACACCTTC.

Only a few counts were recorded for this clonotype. CDR3 protein: CSAQVGSSYNEQFF. Written as DNA, the CDR3 is TGCAGTGCTCAGGTGGGTTCCTCCTACAATGAGCAGTTCTTC. This sequence joins TRBV20-1 and TRBJ2-1; D is ambiguous. Germline lookup yields CDR1 DFQATT and CDR2 SNEGSKA (reference sequence). With 5 bases removed from V and 0 bases from J, the gap between germline ends came to 11 bases. The CDR3 spans 14 residues.

The CDR3 DNA reads TGCAGTGCTAGAGAGACAGGGGGCGCGACTCAGCCCCAGCATTTT. This sequence encodes CSARETGGATQPQHF. This chain links TRBV20-1 with TRBJ1-5; TRBD1 matches at 10 bases. Losses at the gene ends were 0 bases for V and 6 bases for J; bases not matched to a gene: 5. Germline values: CDR1 DFQATT, CDR2 SNEGSKA (reference sequence). This CDR3 has 15 residues.

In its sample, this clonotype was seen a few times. The CDR3 loop is CASSTLGSRQETQYF. CDR3 nucleotide sequence: TGTGCCAGCAGCACCCTGGGGAGTCGGCAAGAGACCCAGTACTTC. The V gene is TRBV7-2, the J gene TRBJ2-5, with D possibly matching TRBD2 (5 bases). The CDR3 runs to 15 residues. CDR1 and CDR2 (germline): SGHTA, FQGNSA. Trimming shortened V by 5 bases and J by 2 bases, and 15 bases separated the two germline ends. The whole variable domain, filled in from reference TRBV7-2 and TRBJ2-5, reads GAGVSQSPSNKVTEKGKDVELRCDPISGHTALYWYRQSLGQGLEFLIYFQGNSAPDKSGLPSDRFSAERTGGSVSTLTIQRTQQEDSAVYLCASSTLGSRQETQYFGPGTRLLVL.

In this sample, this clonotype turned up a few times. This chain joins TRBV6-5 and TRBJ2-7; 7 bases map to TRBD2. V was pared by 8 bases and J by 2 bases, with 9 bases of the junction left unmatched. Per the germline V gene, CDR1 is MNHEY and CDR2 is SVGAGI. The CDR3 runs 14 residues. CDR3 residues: CASPVSGPTYEQYF. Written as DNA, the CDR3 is TGTGCCAGCCCAGTTAGCGGGCCTACCTACGAGCAGTACTTC.

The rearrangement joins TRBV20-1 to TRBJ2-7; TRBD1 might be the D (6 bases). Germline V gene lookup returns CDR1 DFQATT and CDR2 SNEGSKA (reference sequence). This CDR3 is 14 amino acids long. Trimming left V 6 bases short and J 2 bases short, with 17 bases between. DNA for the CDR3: TGCAGTGCCATTGCCCGGGACAAGCCCTACGAGCAGTACTTC. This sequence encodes CSAIARDKPYEQYF.

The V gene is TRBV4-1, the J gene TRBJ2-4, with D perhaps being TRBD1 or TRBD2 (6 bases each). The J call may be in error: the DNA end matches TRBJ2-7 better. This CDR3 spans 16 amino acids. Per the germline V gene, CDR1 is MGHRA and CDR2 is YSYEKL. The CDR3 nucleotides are TGCGCCAGCAGCCCACGAGGTACGGGGGCGGGGTACGAGCAGTACTTC. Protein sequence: CASSPRGTGAGYEQYF.

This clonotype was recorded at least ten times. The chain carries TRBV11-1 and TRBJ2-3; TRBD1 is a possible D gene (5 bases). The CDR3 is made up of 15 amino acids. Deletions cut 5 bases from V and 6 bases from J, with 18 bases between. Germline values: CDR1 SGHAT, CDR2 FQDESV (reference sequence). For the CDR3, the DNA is TGTGCCAGCAGCCCAAAGGGGCAGACCCGGGATACGCAGTATTTT. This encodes CASSPKGQTRDTQYF.

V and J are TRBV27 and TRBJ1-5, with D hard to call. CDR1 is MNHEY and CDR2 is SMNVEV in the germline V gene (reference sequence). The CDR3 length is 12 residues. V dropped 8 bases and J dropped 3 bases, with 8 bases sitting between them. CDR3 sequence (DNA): TGTGCCAGCGGTGTTCCCAATCAGCCCCAGCATTTT. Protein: CASGVPNQPQHF.

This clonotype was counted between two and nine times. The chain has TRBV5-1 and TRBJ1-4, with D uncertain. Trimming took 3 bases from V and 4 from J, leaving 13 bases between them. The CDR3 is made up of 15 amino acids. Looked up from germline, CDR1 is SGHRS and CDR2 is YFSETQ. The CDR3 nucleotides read TGCGCCAGCAGCTCCGGGGATCTTGATAATGAAAAACTGTTTTTT. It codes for CASSSGDLDNEKLFF.

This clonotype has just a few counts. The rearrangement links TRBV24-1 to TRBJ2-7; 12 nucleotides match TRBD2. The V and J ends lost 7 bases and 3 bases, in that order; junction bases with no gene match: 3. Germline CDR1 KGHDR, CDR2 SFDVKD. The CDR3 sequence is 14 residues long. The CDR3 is CATSGTSGHYEQYF. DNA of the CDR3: TGTGCCACCAGCGGGACTAGCGGGCACTACGAGCAGTACTTC.

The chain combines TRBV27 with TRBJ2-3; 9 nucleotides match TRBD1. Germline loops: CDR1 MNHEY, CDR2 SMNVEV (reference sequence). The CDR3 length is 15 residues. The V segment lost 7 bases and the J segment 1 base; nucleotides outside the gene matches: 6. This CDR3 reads CASNPTGGRTDTQYF. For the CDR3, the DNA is TGTGCCAGCAACCCCACAGGGGGCCGCACAGATACGCAGTATTTT.

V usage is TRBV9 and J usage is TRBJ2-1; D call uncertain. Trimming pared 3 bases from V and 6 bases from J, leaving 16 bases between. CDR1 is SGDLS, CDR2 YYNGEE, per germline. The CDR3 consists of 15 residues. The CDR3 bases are TGTGCCAGCAGCGCCCGTTTAGACTCGACCAATGAGCAGTTCTTC. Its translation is CASSARLDSTNEQFF.

CDR3 in DNA: TGCAGTCCGGGGGGGAACGAGGGTGGCTACACCTTC. Its protein product is CSPGGNEGGYTF. The gene calls are TRBV20-1 and TRBJ1-2; weak D call: TRBD1 (5 bases). The ends were cut back, 8 bases at V and 7 bases at J, with 17 bases in the middle. The CDR3 is 12 residues long. In germline, CDR1 is DFQATT, CDR2 SNEGSKA (reference sequence).

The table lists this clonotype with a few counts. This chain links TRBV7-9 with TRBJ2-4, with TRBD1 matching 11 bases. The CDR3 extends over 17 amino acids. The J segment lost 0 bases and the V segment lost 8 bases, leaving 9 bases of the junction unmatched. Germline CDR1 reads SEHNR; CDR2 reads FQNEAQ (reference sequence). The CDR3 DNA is TGTGCCAGCCTACCCGGACAGGGGGCACTAGCCAAAAACATTCAGTACTTC. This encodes CASLPGQGALAKNIQYF.

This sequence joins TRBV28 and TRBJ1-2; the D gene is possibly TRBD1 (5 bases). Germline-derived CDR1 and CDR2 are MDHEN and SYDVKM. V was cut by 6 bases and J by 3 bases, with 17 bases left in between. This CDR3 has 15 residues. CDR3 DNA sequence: TGTGCCAGCAGGGTCAGGGTATCTTCGGACTATGGCTACACCTTC. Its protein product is CASRVRVSSDYGYTF.

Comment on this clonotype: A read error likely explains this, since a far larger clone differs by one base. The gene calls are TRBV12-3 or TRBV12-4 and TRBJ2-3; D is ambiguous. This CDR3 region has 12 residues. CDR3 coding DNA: TGTGTCAGCAGTCCCACCACAGATACGCAGTATTTT. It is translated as CVSSPTTDTQYF.

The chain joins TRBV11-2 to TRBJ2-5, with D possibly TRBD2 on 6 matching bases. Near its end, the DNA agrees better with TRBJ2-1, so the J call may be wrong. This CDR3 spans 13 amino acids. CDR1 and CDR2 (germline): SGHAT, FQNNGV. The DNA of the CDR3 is TGTGCCAGCAGCCCGGGACTGGCGGGCAGCCAGTTCTTC. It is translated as CASSPGLAGSQFF.

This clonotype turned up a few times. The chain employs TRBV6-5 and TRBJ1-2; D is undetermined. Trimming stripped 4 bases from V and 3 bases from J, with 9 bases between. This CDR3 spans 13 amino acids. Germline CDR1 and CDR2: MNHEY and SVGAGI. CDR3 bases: TGTGCCAGCAGTTTTACGGGCCACTATGGCTACACCTTC. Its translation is CASSFTGHYGYTF.

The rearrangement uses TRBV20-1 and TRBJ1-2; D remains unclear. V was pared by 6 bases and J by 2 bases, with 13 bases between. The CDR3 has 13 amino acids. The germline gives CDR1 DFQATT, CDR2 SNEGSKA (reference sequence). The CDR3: CSASPLGNYGYTF. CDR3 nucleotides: TGCAGTGCATCCCCGTTAGGGAACTATGGCTACACCTTC.

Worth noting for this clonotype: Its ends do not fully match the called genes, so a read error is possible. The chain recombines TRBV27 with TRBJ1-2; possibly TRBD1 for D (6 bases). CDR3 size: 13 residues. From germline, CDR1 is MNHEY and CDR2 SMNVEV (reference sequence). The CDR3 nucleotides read TGTGCCAGCAGTATACAGGGTAACTATGGCTGCACCTTC. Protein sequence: CASSIQGNYGCTF.

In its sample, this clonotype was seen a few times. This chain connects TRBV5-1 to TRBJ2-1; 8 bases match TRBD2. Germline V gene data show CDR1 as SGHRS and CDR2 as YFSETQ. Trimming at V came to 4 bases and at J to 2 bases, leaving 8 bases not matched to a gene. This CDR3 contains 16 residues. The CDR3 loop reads CASSPGTGGTYNEQFF. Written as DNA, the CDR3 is TGCGCCAGCAGCCCAGGCACGGGGGGGACCTACAATGAGCAGTTCTTC.

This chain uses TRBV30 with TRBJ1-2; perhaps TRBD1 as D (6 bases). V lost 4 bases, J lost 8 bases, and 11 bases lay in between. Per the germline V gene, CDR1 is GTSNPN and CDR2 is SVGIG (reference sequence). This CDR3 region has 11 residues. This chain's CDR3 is CAWNAGAGYTF. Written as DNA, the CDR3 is TGTGCCTGGAACGCAGGGGCGGGCTACACCTTC.

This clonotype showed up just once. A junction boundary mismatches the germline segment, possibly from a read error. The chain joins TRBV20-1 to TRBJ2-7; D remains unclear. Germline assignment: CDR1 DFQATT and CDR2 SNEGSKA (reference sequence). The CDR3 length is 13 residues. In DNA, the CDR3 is TGCAGTGCTTACCGTACAGATACCTACGCGCAGTACTTC. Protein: CSAYRTDTYAQYF.

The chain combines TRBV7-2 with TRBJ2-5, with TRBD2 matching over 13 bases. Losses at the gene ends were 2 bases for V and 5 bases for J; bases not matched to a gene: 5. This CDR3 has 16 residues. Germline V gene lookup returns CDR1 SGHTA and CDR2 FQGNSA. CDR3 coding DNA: TGTGCCAGCAGCTTAACTAGCGGGGGGGTATGGGAGACCCAGTACTTC. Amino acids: CASSLTSGGVWETQYF.

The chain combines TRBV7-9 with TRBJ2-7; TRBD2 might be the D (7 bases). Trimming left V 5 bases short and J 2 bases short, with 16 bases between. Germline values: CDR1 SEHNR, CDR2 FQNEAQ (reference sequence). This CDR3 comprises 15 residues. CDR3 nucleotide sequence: TGTGCCAGCAGCACCGGGGGGCACCAGCCCTACGAGCAGTACTTC. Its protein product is CASSTGGHQPYEQYF.

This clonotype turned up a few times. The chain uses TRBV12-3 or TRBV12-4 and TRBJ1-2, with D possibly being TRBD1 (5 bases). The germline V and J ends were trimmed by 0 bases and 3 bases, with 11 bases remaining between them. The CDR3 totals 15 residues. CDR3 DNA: TGTGCCAGCAGTTTAGCGGGGGGAATGGACTATGGCTACACCTTC. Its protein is CASSLAGGMDYGYTF.

The CDR3 sequence is CSVVKGSGREVQFF. In nucleotides, the CDR3 is TGCAGCGTTGTTAAAGGTAGCGGGAGGGAGGTGCAGTTCTTC. The rearrangement uses TRBV29-1 and TRBJ2-1; 11 positions match TRBD2. Germline V CDR1 and CDR2: SQVTM, ANQGSEA. This CDR3 has 14 residues. The trim removed 4 bases at V and 12 bases at J, leaving 11 bases unmatched.

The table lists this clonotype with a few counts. For the CDR3, the DNA is TGTGCCAGCAGTTTATCCCGCGCCTTGGGCTTTTGGGCTGACAATGAGCAGTTCTTC. It encodes CASSLSRALGFWADNEQFF. The rearrangement uses TRBV27 and TRBJ2-1; D not resolved. Per the germline V gene, CDR1 is MNHEY and CDR2 is SMNVEV (reference sequence). This CDR3 is built from 19 residues. The V and J ends lost 0 bases and 5 bases respectively, with 23 bases between them.

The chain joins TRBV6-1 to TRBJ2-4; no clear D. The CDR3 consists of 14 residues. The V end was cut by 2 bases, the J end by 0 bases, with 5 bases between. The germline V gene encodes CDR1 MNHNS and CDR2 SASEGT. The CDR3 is CASSELLAKNIQYF. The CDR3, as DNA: TGTGCCAGCAGTGAACTGCTAGCCAAAAACATTCAGTACTTC.

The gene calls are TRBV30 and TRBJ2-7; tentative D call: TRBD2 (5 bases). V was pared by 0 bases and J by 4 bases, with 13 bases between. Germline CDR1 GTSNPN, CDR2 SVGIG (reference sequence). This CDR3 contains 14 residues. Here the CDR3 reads CAWSVYGGRYEQYF. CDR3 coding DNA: TGTGCCTGGAGTGTATATGGCGGGCGGTACGAGCAGTACTTC.